This T cell receptor beta chain was sequenced for a study of OX40 agonist ivuxolimab in advanced cancers. Assay used: immunoSEQ multiplex PCR; TCRdb lists only in-frame clones, some missing. The data contain fewer than 80,000 clones, about 89% of them singletons. The germline CDR1 and CDR2 sequences are MNHEY and SMNVEV (reference sequence). The CDR3 extends over 15 amino acids. The V and J ends lost 2 bases and 2 bases respectively, with 13 bases between them. This clone appeared once. The TCR was taken from an adult with an advanced solid tumor such as melanoma, head and neck, liver or kidney cancer. The input for sequencing was CD4+ or CD8+ T cells sorted from blood, taken in a trial of the OX40 agonist ivuxolimab. The V and J genes are TRBV27 and TRBJ2-7; D is ambiguous. CDR3 residues: CASSLPGSLPYEQYF. CDR3 bases: TGTGCCAGCAGTTTACCTGGCAGTCTCCCCTACGAGCAGTACTTC.